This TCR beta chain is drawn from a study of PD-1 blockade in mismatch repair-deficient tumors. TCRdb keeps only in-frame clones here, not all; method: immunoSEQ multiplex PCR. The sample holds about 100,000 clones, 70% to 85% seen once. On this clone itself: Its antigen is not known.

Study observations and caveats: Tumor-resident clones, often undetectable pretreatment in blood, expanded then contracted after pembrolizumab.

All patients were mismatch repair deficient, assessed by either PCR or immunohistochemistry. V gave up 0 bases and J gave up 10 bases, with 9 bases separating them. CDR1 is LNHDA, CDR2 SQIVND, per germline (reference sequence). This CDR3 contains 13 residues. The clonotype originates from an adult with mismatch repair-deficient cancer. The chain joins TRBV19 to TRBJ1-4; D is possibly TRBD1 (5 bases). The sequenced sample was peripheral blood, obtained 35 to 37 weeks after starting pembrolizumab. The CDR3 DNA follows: TGTGCCAGTAGTATAGAGAGGGGTTCAAAACTGTTTTTT. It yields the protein CASSIERGSKLFF.